This T cell receptor (beta chain) was sequenced in a study of blood T cells in healthy people across ages. In this sample, this clonotype turned up a few times. PCR was performed a second time for roughly 6 to 12 cycles using a sample-barcoded 5' primer and a J-beta primer mix. TCRdb ran MiXCR on the 5' RACE reads and lists one entry per CDR3 protein. Here the sample spans 1.4 million to 1.5 million distinct CDR3 sequences, 40% to 50% being singletons. The specimen was blood. The source of this sequence is a woman in her late teens or twenties in good health.

The CDR3 nucleotides read TGCGCCAGCAGCCCGGGACAGGCCAAAGGGACTGAAGCTTTCTTT. Encoded protein: CASSPGQAKGTEAFF. The chain couples TRBV5-1 to TRBJ1-1; 8 positions match TRBD1. CDR1 and CDR2 (germline): SGHRS, YFSETQ. This CDR3 is 15 amino acids long. The trim removed 4 bases at V and 5 bases at J, leaving 10 bases unmatched.